This TCR beta chain is drawn from a study of blood T cell repertoires in COVID-19. V was shortened by 5 bases and J by 0 bases, with 11 bases between the two germline ends. The CDR3 runs 15 residues. Per germline, CDR1 LGHDT and CDR2 YNNKEL (reference sequence). Data came from immunoSEQ multiplex PCR; TCRdb stores just in-frame clones and leaves some out. Seen here are tens of thousands of clones, approximately 86% observed once, and the top ten hold 7% to 8%. The chain carries TRBV3-1 (or the pseudogene TRBV3-2) and TRBJ2-1; no definite D call. This receptor was taken from a man between 65 and 80 years old with acute or convalescent COVID-19. Material for sequencing was peripheral blood. The CDR3 DNA follows: TGTGCCAGCAGCGTCGACTGGAGCTCCTACAATGAGCAGTTCTTC. Translated, it gives CASSVDWSSYNEQFF.